This TCR beta chain was identified during a study of T cell repertoires in cytomegalovirus infection (dated by TCRdb to about 2019). In terms of the full investigation: The peptide stimulations were aimed at well-studied HLA-B-restricted epitopes as well as recently identified HLA-C-restricted CMV epitopes, whose presentation resists viral immunomodulation. Donor HLA type was relevant to the analysis, as public TCR beta signatures indicated carriage of CMV infection together with the matching HLA type.

The reads were generated on an Illumina HiSeq 1500. TCRdb applied fastp at Q25 and MiXCR to the public reads, then kept only in-frame beta chains. Rows with a matching CDR3 protein are joined into one entry that keeps the most common DNA and genes. The sample table shows about 900,000 distinct CDR3 sequences, and around 32% are seen once. The top ten hold roughly 12% of the sample. CDR1 and CDR2, per the germline V gene, are SGHVS and FNYEAQ. From cysteine to phenylalanine, the CDR3 is 17 amino acids long. Of all the DNA, just the CDR3 is kept, 51 bases in frame from base 1. V is cut back by 1 base and J by 4 bases, with 9 bases in the junction unmatched. Results and caveats for the whole study, not just this receptor: In the ex vivo response, HLA-C-restricted CMV-specific TCR beta clonotypes were dominant, and in two of eight donors the single most frequent clonotype came from this HLA-C-restricted group. Carriers of CMV infection plus the relevant HLA type were discriminated by the cumulative frequency of public TCR beta family members in the study cohort and in an independent approximately 340-donor cohort.

The treatment or condition label here, explained by the study, means: in vitro stimulation with specific CMV peptide epitopes to enrich CMV-specific T cells. This clonotype was counted at least ten times. Its antigen is unknown. The input lacks base qualities; no much larger clone sits a single base away. This TCR was sampled from a human donor in good health (CMV status not recorded). Some clones in this sample may be carry-over from other donors' samples. The chain joins TRBV7-6 to TRBJ1-4; 7 central nucleotides agree with TRBD1. The sample in question was cultured CD8+ T cells from PBMCs, obtained from culture after CMV antigen stimulation. The CDR3 region has the sequence CASSLGSRQGGNEKLFF. The DNA reads as follows: TGTGCCAGCAGCTTAGGCTCCCGACAGGGCGGTAATGAAAAACTGTTTTTT.